A single sample is the source of the 13 T cell receptor beta chains below, sequenced in a study of blood T cell repertoires in COVID-19 (dated by TCRdb to about 2020). The library relied on the immunoSEQ multiplex PCR assay. TCRdb took this table from immuneACCESS and kept in-frame rearrangements with V and J called. Such tables lack part of the clones; where checked against another copy, unresolved V genes explain under half of the gap, and the rest is unexplained. Within this sample are tens of thousands of clones, with roughly 88% of them counted one time only. The ten largest clonotypes hold roughly 3.5% of the sample. Input material: peripheral blood. Receptor source: a man between 65 and 80 years old with acute or convalescent COVID-19.

For the CDR3, the DNA is TGTGCCACCCCAGGTACCGGGGGTCTCACCTATGGCTACACCTTC. Translated, it gives CATPGTGGLTYGYTF. The rearrangement joins TRBV2 to TRBJ1-2, with D possibly matching TRBD1 (5 bases). Trimming left V 10 bases short and J 4 bases short, with 22 bases between. Germline-derived CDR1 and CDR2 are SNHLY and FYNNEI. CDR3 size: 15 residues.

This clone came up once. The rearrangement joins TRBV10-2 to TRBJ1-5, with TRBD1 matching over 7 bases. The CDR3 covers 13 residues. J gave up 4 bases and V 6 bases, and 3 bases lay outside the gene matches. Germline CDR1 reads WSHSY; CDR2 reads SAAADI. CDR3 region: CASSIQGNQPQHF. In DNA form, the CDR3 reads TGCGCCAGCAGCATACAGGGGAATCAGCCCCAGCATTTT.

In its sample, this clone was seen once. This chain connects TRBV19 to TRBJ2-3; possibly TRBD1 for D (5 bases). The CDR3 totals 13 residues. The V and J ends lost 4 bases and 6 bases respectively, with 11 bases between them. Germline loops: CDR1 LNHDA, CDR2 SQIVND (reference sequence). The CDR3 DNA is TGTGCCAGTAGTAGGGCAGGGTTGGATACGCAGTATTTT. It specifies CASSRAGLDTQYF.

The rearrangement links TRBV7-2 to TRBJ1-1; possible D gene TRBD1, 6 bases. Germline values: CDR1 SGHTA, CDR2 FQGNSA. The CDR3 totals 16 residues. V dropped 1 base and J dropped 3 bases, with 15 bases sitting between them. The CDR3 reads CASSLVGYRAHTEAFF. CDR3 DNA: TGTGCCAGCAGCTTAGTTGGCTACAGGGCCCACACTGAAGCTTTCTTT.

V usage is TRBV7-2 and J usage is TRBJ2-1, with a weak D call TRBD2 (6 bases). CDR1 and CDR2 (germline): SGHTA, FQGNSA. The CDR3 totals 13 residues. Trimming removed 5 bases at V and 6 bases at J, with 11 bases between. The CDR3 here is CASSRGGINEQFF. The DNA for the CDR3 is TGTGCCAGCAGCCGAGGAGGGATCAATGAGCAGTTCTTC.

V and J are TRBV19 and TRBJ2-5; possible D gene TRBD1, 6 bases. Deletions cut 3 bases from V and 7 bases from J, with 24 bases between. CDR3 length: 17 residues. CDR1 is LNHDA and CDR2 is SQIVND in the germline V gene (reference sequence). Here the CDR3 DNA reads TGTGCCAGTAGTATCGAGGGTGACAGGACGATTTTTGGGACCCAGTACTTC. It codes for CASSIEGDRTIFGTQYF. Complete variable domain (other parts from reference TRBV19 and TRBJ2-5): DGGITQSPKYLFRKEGQNVTLSCEQNLNHDAMYWYRQDPGQGLRLIYYSQIVNDFQKGDIAEGYSVSREKKESFPLTVTSAQKNPTAFYLCASSIEGDRTIFGTQYFGPGTRLLVL.

As concerns this clone: One junction end disagrees with the germline gene, perhaps due to a read error. This CDR3 reads CATPFSGELFF. The DNA for the CDR3 is TGTGCCACCCCTTTCTCCGGTGAGCTGTTTTTT. The J gene is TRBJ2-2, the V gene TRBV24-1; D is undetermined. The CDR3 is 11 residues long. The V gene's germline CDR1 is KGHDR and CDR2 SFDVKD.

The chain is built from TRBV5-1 and TRBJ2-1; a weak D match, TRBD2 (6 bases). The CDR3 length is 17 residues. V lost 1 base and J lost 4, with 18 bases in between. CDR1 SGHRS and CDR2 YFSETQ come from the germline V gene. CDR3 residues: CASSLQGGASLYNEQFF. DNA for the CDR3: TGCGCCAGCAGCTTGCAAGGAGGGGCTAGCTTATACAATGAGCAGTTCTTC.

A note on this clone: The germline gene is not matched at one end of the junction; a read error may be the cause. The chain carries TRBV28 and TRBJ2-1; D is possibly TRBD1 (5 bases). Germline V CDR1 and CDR2: MDHEN, SYDVKM. CDR3 length: 12 amino acids. For the CDR3, the DNA is TGTGCCAGCAGTTTGCGACAGTTATCGGTGCTCTTC. Protein sequence: CASSLRQLSVLF.

As DNA, the CDR3 is TGTGCCAGCTCACCTCGGACTAGCGGGGGACAAGAGACCCAGTACTTC. Its protein product is CASSPRTSGGQETQYF. This chain connects TRBV18 to TRBJ2-5; the match to TRBD2 covers 13 bases. The trim removed 3 bases at V and 2 bases at J, leaving 3 bases unmatched. Germline-derived CDR1 and CDR2 are KGHSH and LQKENI. The CDR3 has 16 residues.

The chain has TRBV5-1 and TRBJ1-2; no firm D call. Trimming pared 5 bases from V and 4 bases from J, leaving 15 bases between. The CDR3 extends over 14 amino acids. Germline CDR1 is SGHRS and CDR2 is YFSETQ. CDR3 region: CASRGGDRSYGYTF. In nucleotides, the CDR3 is TGCGCCAGCAGAGGAGGTGACCGGAGCTATGGCTACACCTTC.

The rearrangement links TRBV24-1 to TRBJ2-3; maybe TRBD1 (5 bases). Germline loops: CDR1 KGHDR, CDR2 SFDVKD. Trimming removed 3 bases from V and 2 bases from J, with 14 bases in between. This CDR3 region has 16 residues. Written as DNA, the CDR3 is TGTGCCACCAGTGATCATACAAGGGGAAACACAGATACGCAGTATTTT. Protein product: CATSDHTRGNTDTQYF.

This chain's CDR3 is CASSALGQTTNEKLFF. DNA of the CDR3: TGTGCCAGCAGTGCCCTTGGACAGACAACTAATGAAAAACTGTTTTTT. The chain recombines TRBV2 with TRBJ1-4; D is perhaps TRBD1 (6 bases). The V end lost 4 bases, the J end lost 0 bases, and 12 bases lay between the germline ends. Germline V gene lookup returns CDR1 SNHLY and CDR2 FYNNEI. There are 16 residues in the CDR3. Drawing the rest from reference TRBV2 and TRBJ1-4, the complete variable domain is EPEVTQTPSHQVTQMGQEVILRCVPISNHLYFYWYRQILGQKVEFLVSFYNNEISEKSEIFDDQFSVERPDGSNFTLKIRSTKLEDSAMYFCASSALGQTTNEKLFFGSGTQLSVL.